Listed below are T cell receptor beta chains from one sample, sequenced in a study of identical twins. TCRdb used MiXCR to reprocess the 5' RACE reads, holding one entry per CDR3 protein. The sample has about 890,000 distinct CDR3 sequences, more than 9% seen once; the top ten hold around 1.6%. The same sample was also used in a study of yellow fever vaccine responses in identical twins.

Material for sequencing was PBMCs. The receptors were sampled from a woman in her late teens or twenties in good health. Each CDR3 is given with its conserved first and last residue. Each record gives: V gene, clone size, D gene, J gene, CDR3 protein, CDR3 DNA. The D gene is left open where the match is weak. Clone size is not always given. Where it is, it says once, few, many or a class for expanded clones.

v_call: TRBV2
clone_size: .
d_call: .
j_call: TRBJ2-3
cdr3_aa: CASSELSTDTQYF
cdr3_nt: TGTGCCAGCAGTGAACTCTCCACAGATACGCAGTATTTT

v_call: TRBV4-1
clone_size: few
d_call: .
j_call: TRBJ2-6
cdr3_aa: CASSQGPQGSGANVLTF
cdr3_nt: TGCGCCAGCAGCCAGGGGCCTCAGGGTTCTGGGGCCAACGTCCTGACTTTC

v_call: TRBV6-5
clone_size: many
d_call: .
j_call: TRBJ2-1
cdr3_aa: CASSYSILSAVRPANEQFF
cdr3_nt: TGTGCCAGCAGTTACTCGATACTTTCAGCCGTCCGGCCTGCGAATGAGCAGTTCTTC

v_call: TRBV24-1
clone_size: few
d_call: .
j_call: TRBJ2-1
cdr3_aa: CATSETRREHNEQFF
cdr3_nt: TGTGCCACCAGTGAAACCCGTCGAGAGCACAATGAGCAGTTCTTC

v_call: TRBV27
clone_size: .
d_call: .
j_call: TRBJ2-2
cdr3_aa: CASMLSSGELFF
cdr3_nt: TGTGCCAGCATGCTCAGTTCCGGGGAGCTGTTTTTT

v_call: TRBV5-1
clone_size: many
d_call: .
j_call: TRBJ1-1
cdr3_aa: CASSLRQENTEAFF
cdr3_nt: TGCGCCAGCAGCTTACGACAGGAGAACACTGAAGCTTTCTTT

v_call: TRBV29-1
clone_size: few
d_call: .
j_call: TRBJ2-5
cdr3_aa: CSVENMETQYF
cdr3_nt: TGCAGCGTTGAAAATATGGAGACCCAGTACTTC

v_call: TRBV5-1
clone_size: many
d_call: TRBD1
j_call: TRBJ1-1
cdr3_aa: CASSSDRAVTTEAFF
cdr3_nt: TGCGCCAGCAGCTCGGACAGGGCGGTAACAACTGAAGCTTTCTTT

v_call: TRBV20-1
clone_size: many
d_call: .
j_call: TRBJ2-1
cdr3_aa: CSASGRNEQFF
cdr3_nt: TGCAGTGCTAGCGGTCGAAATGAGCAGTTCTTC

v_call: TRBV10-3
clone_size: many
d_call: .
j_call: TRBJ2-3
cdr3_aa: CAISGPSPADTQYF
cdr3_nt: TGTGCCATCAGTGGCCCTAGCCCCGCAGATACGCAGTATTTT

v_call: TRBV6-5
clone_size: many
d_call: TRBD1
j_call: TRBJ2-4
cdr3_aa: CASSYVTGVAKNIQYF
cdr3_nt: TGTGCCAGCAGTTACGTAACAGGGGTAGCCAAAAACATTCAGTACTTC

v_call: TRBV18
clone_size: many
d_call: .
j_call: TRBJ1-1
cdr3_aa: CASSPRQENTEAFF
cdr3_nt: TGCGCCAGCAGCCCCCGCCAGGAGAACACTGAAGCTTTCTTT

v_call: TRBV5-1
clone_size: few
d_call: .
j_call: TRBJ2-2
cdr3_aa: CASSSMEGVGTGELFF
cdr3_nt: TGCGCCAGCAGCTCCATGGAGGGGGTAGGGACCGGGGAGCTGTTTTTT

v_call: TRBV5-1
clone_size: .
d_call: .
j_call: TRBJ2-2
cdr3_aa: CASRGEAGELFF
cdr3_nt: TGCGCCAGCCGGGGTGAGGCCGGGGAGCTGTTTTTT

v_call: TRBV20-1
clone_size: .
d_call: .
j_call: TRBJ1-5
cdr3_aa: CSARDRSSNQPQHF
cdr3_nt: TGCAGTGCTAGAGACAGGTCTAGCAATCAGCCCCAGCATTTT

v_call: TRBV29-1
clone_size: few
d_call: .
j_call: TRBJ1-1
cdr3_aa: CSVEKAPSTFF
cdr3_nt: TGCAGCGTTGAAAAGGCCCCGTCGACTTTCTTT

v_call: TRBV5-5
clone_size: .
d_call: .
j_call: TRBJ2-1
cdr3_aa: CASSLAGTALNEQFF
cdr3_nt: TGTGCCAGCAGCTTGGCCGGGACCGCGCTCAATGAGCAGTTCTTC

v_call: TRBV11-3
clone_size: few
d_call: .
j_call: TRBJ1-2
cdr3_aa: CASSLYANYGYTF
cdr3_nt: TGTGCCAGCAGCTTATATGCTAACTATGGCTACACCTTC

v_call: TRBV20-1
clone_size: many
d_call: .
j_call: TRBJ2-4
cdr3_aa: CSVPRSGLAKNIQYF
cdr3_nt: TGCAGTGTCCCACGATCCGGGCTAGCCAAAAACATTCAGTACTTC

v_call: TRBV2
clone_size: .
d_call: .
j_call: TRBJ2-1
cdr3_aa: CASSELAERSYNEQFF
cdr3_nt: TGTGCCAGCAGTGAATTGGCGGAGCGCTCCTACAATGAGCAGTTCTTC

v_call: TRBV28
clone_size: once
d_call: .
j_call: TRBJ2-7
cdr3_aa: CASSLLWFPMYEQYF
cdr3_nt: TGTGCCAGCAGTTTATTGTGGTTTCCGATGTACGAGCAGTACTTC

v_call: TRBV6-1
clone_size: .
d_call: TRBD2
j_call: TRBJ2-5
cdr3_aa: CASSEVTSGYF
cdr3_nt: TGTGCCAGCAGTGAGGTGACTAGCGGATACTTC

v_call: TRBV3-1
clone_size: .
d_call: .
j_call: TRBJ1-5
cdr3_aa: CASSQHQGLSNQPQHF
cdr3_nt: TGTGCCAGCAGCCAGCATCAGGGTCTTAGCAATCAGCCCCAGCATTTT

v_call: TRBV5-1
clone_size: many
d_call: TRBD1
j_call: TRBJ2-2
cdr3_aa: CASSLTGGVRTGELFF
cdr3_nt: TGCGCCAGCAGCTTGACAGGGGGCGTGCGCACCGGGGAGCTGTTTTTT

v_call: TRBV28
clone_size: .
d_call: TRBD1
j_call: TRBJ2-1
cdr3_aa: CASTSTGGAYNEQFF
cdr3_nt: TGTGCCAGCACCTCGACAGGGGGCGCCTACAATGAGCAGTTCTTC